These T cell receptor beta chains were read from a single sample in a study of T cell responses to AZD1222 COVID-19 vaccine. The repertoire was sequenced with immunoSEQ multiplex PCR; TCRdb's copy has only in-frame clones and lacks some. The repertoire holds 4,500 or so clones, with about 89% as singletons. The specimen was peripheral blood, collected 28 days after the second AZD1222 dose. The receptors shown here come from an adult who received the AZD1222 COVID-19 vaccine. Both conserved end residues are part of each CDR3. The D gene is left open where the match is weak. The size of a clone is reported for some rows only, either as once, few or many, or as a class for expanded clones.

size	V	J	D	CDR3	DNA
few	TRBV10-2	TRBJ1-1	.	CASSELGNTEAFF	TGCGCCAGCAGTGAGCTCGGGAACACTGAAGCTTTCTTT
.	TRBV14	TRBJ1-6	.	CASSQELRGAPLHF	TGTGCCAGCAGCCAAGAGTTGAGGGGGGCACCCCTCCACTTT
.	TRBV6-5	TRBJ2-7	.	CASSYGTVGGTYEQYF	TGTGCCAGCAGTTACGGGACCGTCGGAGGCACCTACGAGCAGTACTTC
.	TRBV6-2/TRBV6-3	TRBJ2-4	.	CASSYSGRSRTPVGNIQYF	TGTGCCAGCAGTTACTCAGGCAGATCTCGAACTCCCGTTGGAAACATTCAGTACTTC
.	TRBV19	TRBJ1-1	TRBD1	CASTLRDRGFWEAFF	TGTGCCAGTACCCTACGGGACAGGGGATTTTGGGAAGCTTTCTTT
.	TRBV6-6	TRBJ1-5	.	CASSYAATMGQPQHF	TGTGCCAGCAGTTACGCAGCCACAATGGGTCAGCCCCAGCATTTT
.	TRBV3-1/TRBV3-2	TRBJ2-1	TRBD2	CASSPRTSGMVEQFF	TGTGCCAGCAGTCCCCGGACTAGCGGGATGGTTGAGCAGTTCTTC
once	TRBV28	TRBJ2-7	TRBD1	CASSFPTGGRREQYF	TGTGCCAGCAGTTTCCCGACAGGGGGCCGCCGGGAGCAGTACTTC
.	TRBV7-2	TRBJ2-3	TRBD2	CASSSGLAGGRTDTQYF	TGTGCCAGCAGCTCGGGACTAGCGGGAGGTCGGACAGATACGCAGTATTTT
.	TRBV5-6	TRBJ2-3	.	CASSLWQGGADTQYF	TGTGCCAGCAGCTTGTGGCAGGGTGGGGCAGATACGCAGTATTTT
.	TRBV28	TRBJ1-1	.	CASSLMALNTEAFF	TGTGCCAGCAGCTTAATGGCACTTAACACTGAAGCTTTCTTT
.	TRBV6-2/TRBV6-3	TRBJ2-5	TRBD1	CASSYSISRGQQETQYF	TGTGCCAGCAGTTACTCGATCAGTCGGGGACAGCAAGAGACCCAGTACTTC
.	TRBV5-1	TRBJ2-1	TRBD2	CASSRIGGTAGDEQFF	TGCGCCAGCAGCCGAATTGGAGGGACGGCGGGGGATGAGCAGTTCTTC
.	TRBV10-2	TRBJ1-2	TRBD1	CASSEGRGAYGYTF	TGCGCCAGCAGTGAGGGCAGGGGGGCCTATGGCTACACCTTC
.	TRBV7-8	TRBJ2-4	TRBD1	CASSLGMIDTGQGKHF	TGTGCCAGCAGCTTAGGAATGATTGATACAGGACAGGGGAAGCACTTC
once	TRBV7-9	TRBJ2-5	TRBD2	CASRDWTSGGLETQYF	TGTGCCAGCAGGGACTGGACTAGCGGGGGGTTGGAGACCCAGTACTTC
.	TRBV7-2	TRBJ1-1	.	CASSYDSYTEAFF	TGTGCCAGCAGCTACGACTCCTACACTGAAGCTTTCTTT
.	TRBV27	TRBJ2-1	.	CASKGSRGYGNEQFF	TGTGCCAGCAAAGGCTCCCGGGGATACGGCAATGAGCAGTTCTTC
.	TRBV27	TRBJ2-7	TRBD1	CASWRGQGFDEQYF	TGTGCCAGCTGGCGGGGACAGGGGTTTGACGAGCAGTACTTC
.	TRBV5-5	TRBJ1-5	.	CASSLAPNNQPQHF	TGTGCCAGCAGCTTGGCCCCCAACAATCAGCCCCAGCATTTT
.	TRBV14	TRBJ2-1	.	CASSQGLERWSEQFF	TGTGCCAGCAGCCAAGGGCTCGAGCGTTGGAGTGAGCAGTTCTTC
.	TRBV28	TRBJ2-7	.	CASGGPGTPGGEQYF	TGTGCCAGCGGAGGTCCCGGGACCCCCGGGGGAGAGCAGTACTTC
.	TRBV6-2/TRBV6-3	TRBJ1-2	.	CASSYVLPNYGYTF	TGTGCCAGCAGTTACGTCTTACCTAACTATGGCTACACCTTC
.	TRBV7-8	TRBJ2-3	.	CASSLARFKRVARTDTQYF	TGTGCCAGCAGCTTAGCGCGGTTCAAGAGGGTTGCACGCACAGATACGCAGTATTTT
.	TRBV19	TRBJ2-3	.	CASSLRDRDTQYF	TGTGCCAGTAGTCTTAGAGACAGAGATACGCAGTATTTT
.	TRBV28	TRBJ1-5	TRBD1	CASSLWTGGGQPQHF	TGTGCCAGCAGTTTATGGACAGGGGGTGGGCAGCCCCAGCATTTT
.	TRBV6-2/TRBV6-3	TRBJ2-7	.	CASSYLRSHEQYF	TGTGCCAGCAGTTACCTTAGGTCCCACGAGCAGTACTTC
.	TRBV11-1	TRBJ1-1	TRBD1	CASSLSLTKAGGAFF	TGTGCCAGCAGCTTATCCTTGACGAAGGCAGGGGGAGCTTTCTTT
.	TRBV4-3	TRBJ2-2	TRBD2	CASSRKSGGATGELFF	TGCGCCAGCAGCCGCAAGAGCGGGGGGGCGACCGGGGAGCTGTTTTTT
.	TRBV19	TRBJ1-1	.	CASSMGGVSNTEAFF	TGTGCCAGTAGTATGGGGGGGGTGAGCAACACTGAAGCTTTCTTT
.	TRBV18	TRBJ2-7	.	CASSPIDGSYEQYF	TGTGCCAGCTCACCGATAGACGGCTCCTACGAGCAGTACTTC
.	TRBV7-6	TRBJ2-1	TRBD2	CASSLAVSGVSSYNEQFF	TGTGCCAGCAGCTTAGCCGTCAGCGGGGTGAGCTCCTACAATGAGCAGTTCTTC
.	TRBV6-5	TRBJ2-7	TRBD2	CASISGGAVAYF	TGTGCCAGCATTAGCGGGGGGGCCGTAGCGTACTTC
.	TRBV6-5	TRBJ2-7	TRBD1	CASRTSGQSYEQYF	TGTGCCAGCAGGACCTCGGGACAGTCCTACGAGCAGTACTTC
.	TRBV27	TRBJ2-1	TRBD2	CASSLSGAHNEQFF	TGTGCCAGCAGTTTAAGCGGGGCACACAATGAGCAGTTCTTC
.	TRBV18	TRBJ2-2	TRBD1	CASSPSDRMYVGELFF	TGTGCCAGCTCACCATCGGACAGGATGTATGTCGGGGAGCTGTTTTTT
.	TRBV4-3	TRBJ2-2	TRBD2	CASSGGRKDTGELFF	TGCGCCAGCAGCGGCGGGAGGAAAGACACCGGGGAGCTGTTTTTT
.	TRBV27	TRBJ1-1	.	CASSFPGRTEAFF	TGTGCCAGCAGTTTCCCCGGACGGACTGAAGCTTTCTTT
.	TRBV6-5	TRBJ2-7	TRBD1	CASSSSGQGYEQYF	TGTGCCAGCAGTTCCTCAGGACAGGGCTACGAGCAGTACTTC
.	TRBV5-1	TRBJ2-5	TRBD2	CASTTMGGPAGETQYF	TGCGCCAGCACTACCATGGGCGGGCCAGCGGGGGAGACCCAGTACTTC